The sequence of this TCR beta chain was determined in a study of graft-versus-host responses after intestinal transplantation. Graft specimens yielded both intraepithelial and lamina propria lymphocytes. The CDR3 is 15 amino acids. With 2 bases removed from V and 0 bases from J, the gap between germline ends came to 10 bases. In germline, CDR1 is MDHEN, CDR2 SYDVKM. Produced via immunoSEQ multiplex PCR; TCRdb's table is partial and in-frame only. The sample comprises 12,000 to 15,000 clones, 65% to 80% of which are singletons, and 3.9% rests with the top ten. This chain uses TRBV28 with TRBJ1-1; D ambiguous. The sample was ileum tissue, taken roughly 26 days after intestinal transplant. The receptor's source is a human patient who received an intestinal transplant, so some T cells may come from the graft donor. The CDR3 sequence: CASSLISRMNTEAFF. The CDR3 bases are TGTGCCAGCAGTTTAATAAGCAGGATGAACACTGAAGCTTTCTTT.